This TCR beta chain was profiled in a study of cytomegalovirus exposure and HLA in healthy donors. The J segment lost 3 bases and the V segment lost 4 bases, leaving 3 bases of the junction unmatched. CDR1 and CDR2 from the germline V gene are WSHSY and SAAADI. The CDR3 is made up of 14 amino acids. Amplification used 60 Vbeta primers and 13 Jbeta primers. Clones were sequenced by immunoSEQ multiplex PCR, and TCRdb holds only the in-frame ones, with some missing. The data show 140,000 to 150,000 clones, 88% seen once. The TCR originated in a woman between 35 and 50 years old in good health and CMV-seronegative. This sequence joins TRBV10-2 and TRBJ2-7, with 10 bases aligning to TRBD2. Sequencing used PBMCs. CDR3 loop: CASSGTSGVYEQYF. The CDR3 DNA sequence: TGCGCCAGCAGTGGGACTAGCGGAGTCTACGAGCAGTACTTC.